This T cell receptor (beta chain) was captured in a study of T cell responses to AZD1222 COVID-19 vaccine. Across the whole study: Pooled in the analysis were second doses at about 4 or about 12 weeks.

Clones were sequenced by immunoSEQ multiplex PCR, and TCRdb holds only the in-frame ones, with some missing. The sample holds approximately 190,000 clones, around 90% seen once. Trimming removed 3 bases from V and 7 bases from J, with 6 bases in between. The CDR3 loop spans 12 amino acids. Per the germline V gene, CDR1 is LNHDA and CDR2 is SQIVND (reference sequence). The sequencing used peripheral blood, collected on day 0 of AZD1222 vaccination. This TCR came from an adult in good health. The chain couples TRBV19 to TRBJ2-2, with no clear D. CDR3: CASSIGRGELFF. The CDR3 DNA is TGTGCCAGTAGTATCGGTCGCGGGGAGCTGTTTTTT.